What follows describes a single T cell receptor beta chain. TCRdb's copy holds only in-frame clones and misses some; the assay was immunoSEQ multiplex PCR. Of roughly 320,000 clones listed, approximately 90% are singletons. This specimen belongs to a study of blood T cell repertoires in COVID-19. This CDR3 comprises 15 residues. Germline CDR1 is MNHEY and CDR2 is SVGAGI. V dropped 5 bases and J dropped 5; count of bases not matched to a gene: 8. The origin of this receptor is a woman aged 50 to 60 with COVID-19, enrolled during active disease. Specimen: peripheral blood. The V and J genes are TRBV6-5 and TRBJ1-4, with 7 nucleotides matching TRBD1. The CDR3 DNA follows: TGTGCCAGCAGTCGAAACAGGGGAGAGAATGAAAAACTGTTTTTT. Translating it yields CASSRNRGENEKLFF.